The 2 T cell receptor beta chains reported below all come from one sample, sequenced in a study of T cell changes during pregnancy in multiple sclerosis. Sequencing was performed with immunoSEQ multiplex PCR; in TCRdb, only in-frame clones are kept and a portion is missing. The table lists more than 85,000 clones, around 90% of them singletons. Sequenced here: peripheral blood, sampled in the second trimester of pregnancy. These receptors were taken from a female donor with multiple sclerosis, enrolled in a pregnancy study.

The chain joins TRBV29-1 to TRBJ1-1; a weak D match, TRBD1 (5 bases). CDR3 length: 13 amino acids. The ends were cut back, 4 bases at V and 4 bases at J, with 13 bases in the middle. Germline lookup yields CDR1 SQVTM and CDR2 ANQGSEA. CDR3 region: CSVGWGRLTEAFF. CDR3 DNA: TGCAGCGTTGGATGGGGCAGACTCACTGAAGCTTTCTTT.

CDR3 DNA sequence: TGTGCCAGCAGCCCAATCCCGGGACTAGCGGGAAATGAGCAGTTCTTC. This translates into CASSPIPGLAGNEQFF. V usage is TRBV7-2 and J usage is TRBJ2-1; 13 bases are shared with TRBD2. The CDR3 length is 16 residues. Germline V gene sequence: CDR1 SGHTA, CDR2 FQGNSA. Trimming cost V 5 bases and J 7 bases; bases outside gene matches: 8.